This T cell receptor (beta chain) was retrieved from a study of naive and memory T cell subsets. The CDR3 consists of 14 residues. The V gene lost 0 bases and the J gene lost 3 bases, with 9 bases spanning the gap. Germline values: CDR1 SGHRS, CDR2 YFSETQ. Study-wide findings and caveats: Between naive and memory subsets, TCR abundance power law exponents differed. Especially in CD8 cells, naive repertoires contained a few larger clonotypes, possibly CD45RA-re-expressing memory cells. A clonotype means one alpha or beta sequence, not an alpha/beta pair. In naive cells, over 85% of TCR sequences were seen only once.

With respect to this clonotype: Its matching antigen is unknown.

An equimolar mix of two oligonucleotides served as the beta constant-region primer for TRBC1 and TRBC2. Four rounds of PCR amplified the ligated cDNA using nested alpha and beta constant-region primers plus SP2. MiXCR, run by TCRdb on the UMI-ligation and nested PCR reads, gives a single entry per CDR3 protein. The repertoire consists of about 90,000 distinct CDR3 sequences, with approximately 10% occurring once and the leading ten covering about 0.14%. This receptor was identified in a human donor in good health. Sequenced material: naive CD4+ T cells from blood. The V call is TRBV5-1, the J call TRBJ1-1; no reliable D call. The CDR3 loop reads CASSLGYSDTEAFF. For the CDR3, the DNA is TGCGCCAGCAGCTTGGGGTATTCGGACACTGAAGCTTTCTTT.